Presented here are 7 T cell receptor beta chains from one specimen sequenced in a study of cytomegalovirus exposure and HLA in healthy donors. PCR was performed using 60 Vbeta and 13 Jbeta primers. Using immunoSEQ multiplex PCR, the repertoire was profiled, and TCRdb retains in-frame clones only, with some absent. The repertoire table contains approximately 130,000 clones. Sequenced: PBMCs. These TCRs come from a woman aged 55-69 years in good health and CMV-seronegative.

The CDR3 nucleotides are TGCGCCAGCAGCCCAGGCGGAGGGGATATGAACACTGAAGCTTTCTTT. Translating gives CASSPGGGDMNTEAFF. This chain uses TRBV5-1 with TRBJ1-1; weak D call: TRBD1 (5 bases). In germline, CDR1 is SGHRS, CDR2 YFSETQ. The length of the CDR3 is 16 residues. The V end was cut by 4 bases, the J end by 0 bases, with 16 bases between.

The gene calls are TRBV19 and TRBJ2-1; 10 bases agree with TRBD2. The V gene end was trimmed by 6 bases and the J gene end by 9 bases; junction bases not matched to a gene: 14. Germline-derived CDR1 and CDR2 are LNHDA and SQIVND (reference sequence). The CDR3 is 16 residues long. The CDR3 DNA follows: TGTGCCAGTAGCTCCCATAGTCTAGCGGGAGTTAGTGAGCAGTTCTTC. It encodes CASSSHSLAGVSEQFF.

The chain links TRBV10-3 to TRBJ2-7; 8 nucleotides line up with TRBD1. Losses at the gene ends were 7 bases for V and 8 bases for J; bases not matched to a gene: 10. Germline CDR1 reads ENHRY; CDR2 reads SYGVKD. CDR3 length equals 13 residues. CDR3 in amino acids: CAIKPGQEVKQYF. The CDR3 region has the DNA TGTGCCATCAAGCCGGGACAGGAGGTCAAGCAGTACTTC.

This chain joins TRBV5-1 and TRBJ1-3, with unresolved D. The CDR3 runs 16 residues. Germline V gene sequence: CDR1 SGHRS, CDR2 YFSETQ. V was pared by 5 bases and J by 0 bases, with 15 bases between. Here the CDR3 reads CASSITTGYSGNTIYF. For the CDR3, the DNA is TGCGCCAGCAGTATAACAACCGGGTACTCTGGAAACACCATATATTTT.

The chain combines TRBV6-1 with TRBJ2-2, with D tentatively TRBD2 (6 bases). The ends were cut back, 5 bases at V and 6 bases at J, with 13 bases in the middle. Germline V gene lookup returns CDR1 MNHNS and CDR2 SASEGT. CDR3 length: 14 amino acids. The CDR3, as DNA: TGTGCCAGCAGTAACCGCGGGGCGGCCGGGGAGCTGTTTTTT. Translated, it gives CASSNRGAAGELFF.

The chain couples TRBV19 to TRBJ1-1, with 8 nucleotides matching TRBD1. Germline CDR1 and CDR2: LNHDA and SQIVND (reference sequence). The CDR3 is 14 residues long. V lost 5 bases and J lost 4; bases outside the gene matches: 6. The CDR3 is CASSPGQGSTEAFF. The CDR3 bases are TGTGCCAGTAGTCCCGGACAGGGCAGCACTGAAGCTTTCTTT.

J is TRBJ2-2 and V is TRBV5-1; 7 bases are shared with TRBD1. Unmatched junction bases numbered 8, after V lost 4 bases and J lost 2 bases. Germline loops: CDR1 SGHRS, CDR2 YFSETQ. CDR3 size: 16 residues. DNA of the CDR3: TGCGCCAGCAGCCGACAGGGCCCACAAAACACCGGGGAGCTGTTTTTT. This gives the protein CASSRQGPQNTGELFF.